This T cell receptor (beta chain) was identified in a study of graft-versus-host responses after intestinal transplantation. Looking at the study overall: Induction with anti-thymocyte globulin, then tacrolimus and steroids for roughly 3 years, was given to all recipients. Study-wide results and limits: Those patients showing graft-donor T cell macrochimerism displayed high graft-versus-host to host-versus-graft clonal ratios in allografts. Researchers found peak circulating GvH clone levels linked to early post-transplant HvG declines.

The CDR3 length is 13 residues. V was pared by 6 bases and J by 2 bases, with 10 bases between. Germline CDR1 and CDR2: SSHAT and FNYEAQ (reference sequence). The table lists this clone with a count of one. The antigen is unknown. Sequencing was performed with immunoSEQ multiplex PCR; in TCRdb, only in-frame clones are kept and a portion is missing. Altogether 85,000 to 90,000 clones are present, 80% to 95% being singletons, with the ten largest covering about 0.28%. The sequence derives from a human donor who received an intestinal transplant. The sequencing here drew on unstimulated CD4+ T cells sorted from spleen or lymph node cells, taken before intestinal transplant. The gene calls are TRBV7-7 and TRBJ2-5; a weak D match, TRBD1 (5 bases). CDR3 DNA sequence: TGTGCCAGCAGTAAGGGGTTACAAGAGACCCAGTACTTC. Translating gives CASSKGLQETQYF.